This TCR beta chain was profiled in a study of blood T cell repertoires in COVID-19. Overall study context: The cDNA or gDNA used as material had been derived from T cells, B-cell-depleted T cells, or PBMCs.

Germline lookup yields CDR1 SGHNT and CDR2 YENEEA. Trimming at V came to 4 bases and at J to 7 bases, leaving 6 bases not matched to a gene. The CDR3 is 15 amino acids. Per the original methods: By means of reference gene primer amplification, nucleated cell counts were estimated. Measured with immunoSEQ multiplex PCR; TCRdb has only the in-frame clones, and not every one. The V and J calls and clone size were taken over from that table, and D and trimming were inferred from the DNA. The table includes approximately 280,000 clones, roughly 86% detected once. Membership in each cohort depended on participant-reported clinical history. Cohort 3 recovered donors had two negative PCRs, clearance, or symptom resolution.

The sample was PBMCs or T cells enriched from blood (not recorded which). This chain connects TRBV11-3 to TRBJ2-1; 11 nucleotides align to TRBD1. The TCR originated in a woman aged 18-29 years who had recovered from COVID-19. In DNA form, the CDR3 reads TGTGCCAGCAGCTCCCGGACAGGGGGCGAGAATGAGCAGTTCTTC. Translation: CASSSRTGGENEQFF. The complete variable domain, with remaining parts taken from reference TRBV11-3 and TRBJ2-1, reads EAGVVQSPRYKIIEKKQPVAFWCNPISGHNTLYWYLQNLGQGPELLIRYENEEAVDDSQLPKDRFSAERLKGVDSTLKIQPAELGDSAVYLCASSSRTGGENEQFFGPGTRLTVL.